This T cell receptor beta chain was identified during a study of control samples from healthy donors and cancer patients. Germline V gene data show CDR1 as SGHAT and CDR2 as FQNNGV. V lost 5 bases and J 3 bases, leaving 10 bases between the germline ends. The CDR3 has 14 amino acids. Repertoires were generated with immunoSEQ multiplex PCR, while TCRdb's copy carries only in-frame clones and drops some. The sample includes around 100,000 clones, roughly 90% of them seen just once. The receptor's source is a woman in her forties or fifties in good health. The sample comprised blood. V usage is TRBV11-2 and J usage is TRBJ2-2; D remains ambiguous. The CDR3 DNA reads TGTGCCAGCAGCAACAAGGTGTACACCGGGGAGCTGTTTTTT. Translating gives CASSNKVYTGELFF. Drawing the rest from reference TRBV11-2 and TRBJ2-2, the complete variable domain is EAGVAQSPRYKIIEKRQSVAFWCNPISGHATLYWYQQILGQGPKLLIQFQNNGVVDDSQLPKDRFSAERLKGVDSTLKIQPAKLEDSAVYLCASSNKVYTGELFFGEGSRLTVL.